Each of the 25 T cell receptor beta chains below was sequenced from the same sample in a study of shared clonotypes between healthy human individuals. Only in-frame clones appear in the TCRdb table, and some are missing; sequencing was by immunoSEQ multiplex PCR. In the table there are about 490,000 clones, 79% of which are singletons. The sequenced sample was PBMCs. These receptors were obtained from a woman aged 40-49 years in good health. Some clones in this sample may be carry-over from other donors' samples.

Concerning this clone: The same CDR3 can be traced to other DNA sequences in this sample. The chain combines TRBV5-1 with TRBJ2-1; tentatively, D is TRBD1 (6 bases). The V end was cut by 4 bases, the J end by 5 bases, with 10 bases between. CDR3 length: 13 residues. Germline CDR1 and CDR2: SGHRS and YFSETQ. The CDR3 DNA follows: TGCGCCAGCAGCCCCGGACAGAACAATGAGCAGTTCTTC. It translates to CASSPGQNNEQFF.

This chain connects TRBV7-9 to TRBJ2-7; 13 positions match TRBD2. The CDR3 covers 17 residues. Per the germline V gene, CDR1 is SEHNR and CDR2 is FQNEAQ (reference sequence). J lost 7 bases, V lost 1 base, and 10 bases had no gene match. The CDR3 DNA reads as TGTGCCAGCAGCTTAGGCTACGGACTAGCGGGAGAGGAGGAGCAGTACTTC. It is translated as CASSLGYGLAGEEEQYF.

J is TRBJ2-2 and V is TRBV11-2; 8 bases fit TRBD2. Germline CDR1 is SGHAT and CDR2 is FQNNGV. V shed 3 bases and J 0 bases; nucleotides not matched to a gene: 6. CDR3 length equals 17 residues. Here the CDR3 reads CASSFYSSGPNTGELFF. The DNA for the CDR3 is TGTGCCAGCAGCTTTTATTCTAGCGGGCCGAACACCGGGGAGCTGTTTTTT. The whole variable domain, remainder taken from reference TRBV11-2 and TRBJ2-2, is EAGVAQSPRYKIIEKRQSVAFWCNPISGHATLYWYQQILGQGPKLLIQFQNNGVVDDSQLPKDRFSAERLKGVDSTLKIQPAKLEDSAVYLCASSFYSSGPNTGELFFGEGSRLTVL.

The CDR3 reads CASSTTAAASTDTQYF. Here the CDR3 DNA reads TGTGCCAGCAGCACTACGGCAGCGGCTAGCACAGATACGCAGTATTTT. The chain combines TRBV9 with TRBJ2-3, with TRBD2 as a possible D gene (5 bases). This CDR3 contains 16 residues. CDR1 and CDR2 from the germline V gene are SGDLS and YYNGEE. V was shortened by 4 bases and J by 0 bases, with 15 bases between the two germline ends.

CDR3 region: CATSTGQTGANVLTF. CDR3 sequence (DNA): TGTGCCACCAGCACCGGACAGACTGGGGCCAACGTCCTGACTTTC. The V gene is TRBV15, the J gene TRBJ2-6; TRBD1 is a possible D gene (6 bases). CDR1 is LNHNV, CDR2 YYDKDF, per germline (reference sequence). Trimming removed 4 bases at V and 2 bases at J, with 9 bases between. CDR3 length: 15 residues.

V and J are TRBV5-4 and TRBJ1-4, with a weak D call TRBD1 (5 bases). Germline V gene data show CDR1 as SGHNT and CDR2 as YYREEE (reference sequence). The CDR3 runs 14 residues. Trimming cost V 4 bases and J 5 bases, with 12 bases left between them. The CDR3 DNA is TGTGCCAGCAGCCTGGGACTGGCGAATGAAAAACTGTTTTTT. Translation: CASSLGLANEKLFF.

V usage is TRBV15 and J usage is TRBJ2-2, with D perhaps TRBD2 (5 bases). V was clipped by 1 base and J by 4 bases, with 13 bases between them. Germline CDR1 is LNHNV and CDR2 is YYDKDF (reference sequence). The CDR3 runs 16 residues. The CDR3 DNA is TGTGCCACCAGCAGAGTAGGTCTAGCCCCCACCGGGGAGCTGTTTTTT. Translation gives CATSRVGLAPTGELFF.

This sequence joins TRBV18 and TRBJ2-1; D remains unclear. Looked up from germline, CDR1 is KGHSH and CDR2 is LQKENI. This CDR3 has 14 residues. Trimming removed 3 bases from V and 5 bases from J, with 11 bases in between. CDR3 amino acids: CASSPRYSDNEQFF. For the CDR3, the DNA is TGTGCCAGCTCACCGCGCTATAGTGACAATGAGCAGTTCTTC.

The chain uses TRBV4-3 and TRBJ1-4; D is unclear. CDR3 length: 18 residues. Germline CDR1 reads LGHNA; CDR2 reads YSLEER. V lost 1 base and J 5 bases, leaving 20 bases between the germline ends. CDR3 sequence: CASSQVSSHGLNNEKLFF. The DNA for the CDR3 is TGCGCCAGCAGCCAAGTTAGTTCTCACGGGCTTAACAATGAAAAACTGTTTTTT.

This CDR3 reads CASSRDRGATNEKLFF. DNA for the CDR3: TGTGCCAGCAGTAGGGACAGGGGCGCAACTAATGAAAAACTGTTTTTT. J is TRBJ1-4 and V is TRBV7-2; 10 bases line up with TRBD1. The CDR3 is 16 residues long. V shed 6 bases and J 0 bases; nucleotides not matched to a gene: 4. Germline-derived CDR1 and CDR2 are SGHTA and FQGNSA.

V and J are TRBV9 and TRBJ1-4; maybe TRBD1 (6 bases). CDR1 is SGDLS, CDR2 YYNGEE, per germline. CDR3 length: 15 amino acids. V gave up 2 bases and J gave up 4 bases, with 12 bases separating them. The CDR3 DNA follows: TGTGCCAGCAGCGTGGAGGGGGGAGATAATGAAAAACTGTTTTTT. It codes for CASSVEGGDNEKLFF.

The genes are TRBV15 and TRBJ2-5; D unresolved. CDR1 and CDR2 (germline): LNHNV, YYDKDF (reference sequence). V lost 4 bases and J 5 bases, leaving 11 bases between the germline ends. The CDR3 has 13 amino acids. The CDR3: CATSMERPETQYF. The CDR3 bases are TGTGCCACCAGCATGGAACGCCCCGAGACCCAGTACTTC.

This clone was counted only a few times. One end of the junction fails to match germline, which may point to a read error. V is TRBV7-7 and J is TRBJ2-7; the D gene is possibly TRBD2 (7 bases). CDR3 length equals 13 residues. The germline CDR1 and CDR2 sequences are SSHAT and FNYEAQ (reference sequence). This chain's CDR3 is CASSLGGGNEQYF. CDR3 DNA: TGTGCTAGCAGCTTAGGGGGAGGGAACGAGCAGTACTTC.

V usage is TRBV7-7 and J usage is TRBJ2-2; D not certain. This CDR3 is 14 amino acids long. Deletions cut 5 bases from V and 3 bases from J, with 10 bases between. Germline loops: CDR1 SSHAT, CDR2 FNYEAQ (reference sequence). The CDR3 protein is CASSPLRHTGELFF. CDR3 sequence (DNA): TGTGCCAGCAGCCCCCTCCGCCACACCGGGGAGCTGTTTTTT.

This chain joins TRBV5-4 and TRBJ2-7, with 9 bases identical to TRBD1. The CDR3 length is 16 residues. Looked up from germline, CDR1 is SGHNT and CDR2 is YYREEE (reference sequence). J lost 0 bases, V lost 4 bases, and 8 bases had no gene match. The CDR3 sequence is CASSLYRDRVSYEQYF. CDR3 nucleotide sequence: TGTGCCAGCAGCCTGTACCGGGACAGGGTCTCCTACGAGCAGTACTTC.

The genes are TRBV5-6 and TRBJ2-2; 8 bases agree with TRBD2. The germline V gene has CDR1 SGHDT and CDR2 YYEEEE. V gave up 9 bases and J gave up 6 bases; unmatched junction bases: 7. This CDR3 region has 13 residues. The CDR3 sequence: CATQAGVAGELFF. Here the CDR3 DNA reads TGTGCCACCCAAGCGGGAGTTGCCGGGGAGCTGTTTTTT.

V is TRBV19 and J is TRBJ2-5, with TRBD1 as a possible D gene (5 bases). V lost 6 bases, J lost 4 bases, and 18 bases lay in between. Per the germline V gene, CDR1 is LNHDA and CDR2 is SQIVND (reference sequence). This CDR3 region has 15 residues. As DNA, the CDR3 is TGTGCCAGTAGCCATTTTGGACAAGAAGGAGAGACCCAGTACTTC. This translates into CASSHFGQEGETQYF.

The CDR3 nucleotides read TGTGCCAGCAGCTTAGTAGCGGGAGCGGGAGATACGCAGTATTTT. This gives the protein CASSLVAGAGDTQYF. The chain joins TRBV7-2 to TRBJ2-3; 9 nucleotides agree with TRBD2. Germline CDR1 and CDR2: SGHTA and FQGNSA. This CDR3 is built from 15 residues. V shed 1 base and J 5 bases; nucleotides not matched to a gene: 4.

A note on this clone: A much larger clonotype is one base distant, so this may be a read error. V usage is TRBV7-3 and J usage is TRBJ2-1, with 7 bases identical to TRBD1. The V gene end was trimmed by 5 bases and the J gene end by 2 bases; junction bases not matched to a gene: 3. The CDR3 sequence is 14 residues long. Germline V gene data show CDR1 as SGHTA and CDR2 as FQGTGA. In DNA form, the CDR3 reads TGTGCCAGCAGCGTAGGGGGCGCCTACAATGAGCAGTTCTTC. It codes for CASSVGGAYNEQFF.

The table lists this clone with a few counts. The chain couples TRBV19 to TRBJ2-5, with 7 bases fitting TRBD1. Per germline, CDR1 LNHDA and CDR2 SQIVND (reference sequence). J gave up 1 base and V 5 bases, and 4 bases lay outside the gene matches. The CDR3 is made up of 14 amino acids. CDR3 region: CASSWGQSQETQYF. The CDR3 nucleotides are TGTGCCAGTAGTTGGGGACAGAGCCAAGAGACCCAGTACTTC. The entire variable domain, with the rest obtained from reference TRBV19 and TRBJ2-5, is as follows: DGGITQSPKYLFRKEGQNVTLSCEQNLNHDAMYWYRQDPGQGLRLIYYSQIVNDFQKGDIAEGYSVSREKKESFPLTVTSAQKNPTAFYLCASSWGQSQETQYFGPGTRLLVL.

The rearrangement links TRBV9 to TRBJ2-2; D unclear. This CDR3 is built from 12 residues. Germline-derived CDR1 and CDR2 are SGDLS and YYNGEE. Trimming removed 7 bases from V and 7 bases from J, with 11 bases in between. CDR3 region: CASDLPGGELFF. The CDR3 nucleotides are TGTGCCAGCGACCTCCCGGGCGGGGAGCTGTTTTTT. Full variable domain (rest looked up from reference TRBV9 and TRBJ2-2): DSGVTQTPKHLITATGQRVTLRCSPRSGDLSVYWYQQSLDQGLQFLIQYYNGEERAKGNILERFSAQQFPDLHSELNLSSLELGDSALYFCASDLPGGELFFGEGSRLTVL.

The J gene is TRBJ2-7, the V gene TRBV7-2, with D possibly being TRBD2 (6 bases). Deletions cut 1 base from V and 2 bases from J, with 15 bases between. CDR1 is SGHTA and CDR2 is FQGNSA in the germline V gene. The CDR3 has 16 amino acids. The CDR3: CASSLGSGGTAYEQYF. The DNA of the CDR3 is TGTGCCAGCAGCTTAGGTAGCGGCGGAACCGCCTACGAGCAGTACTTC.

As to this clone: It differs at one base from a far larger clone, so likely a read error. This chain connects TRBV13 to TRBJ2-1, with 14 nucleotides matching TRBD2. The CDR3 sequence is 20 residues long. Per germline, CDR1 PRHDT and CDR2 FYEKMQ (reference sequence). Germline trimming cut 5 bases from V and 2 bases from J; bases unmatched to any gene: 14. The CDR3: CASSQIAPGLAGEAYNEQFF. The DNA of the CDR3 is TGTGCCAGCAGCCAAATCGCTCCGGGACTAGCGGGAGAAGCCTACAATGAGCAGTTCTTC. Based on the CDR3 plus reference TRBV13 and TRBJ2-1, the full variable domain is AAGVIQSPRHLIKEKRETATLKCYPIPRHDTVYWYQQGPGQDPQFLISFYEKMQSDKGSIPDRFSAQQFSDYHSELNMSSLELGDSALYFCASSQIAPGLAGEAYNEQFFGPGTRLTVL.

This chain connects TRBV28 to TRBJ1-4, with D hard to call. CDR1 and CDR2 from the germline V gene are MDHEN and SYDVKM. The CDR3 length is 16 residues. Trimming took off 4 bases at V and 8 bases at J, with 20 bases between the two ends. In DNA, the CDR3 is TGTGCCAGCAGTTACCCGAGAGGAAGTTACGACGAAAAACTGTTTTTT. The encoded protein is CASSYPRGSYDEKLFF.

The chain carries TRBV2 and TRBJ2-7; 7 bases align to TRBD2. With V trimmed by 8 bases and J by 5 bases, 6 bases remained unmatched. The CDR3 runs to 12 residues. Germline CDR1 is SNHLY and CDR2 is FYNNEI. CDR3 protein: CASREEGNEQYF. Written as DNA, the CDR3 is TGTGCCAGCCGGGAGGAGGGGAACGAGCAGTACTTC. The full variable domain, in which reference TRBV2 and TRBJ2-7 provide the parts outside the CDR3, is EPEVTQTPSHQVTQMGQEVILRCVPISNHLYFYWYRQILGQKVEFLVSFYNNEISEKSEIFDDQFSVERPDGSNFTLKIRSTKLEDSAMYFCASREEGNEQYFGPGTRLTVT.